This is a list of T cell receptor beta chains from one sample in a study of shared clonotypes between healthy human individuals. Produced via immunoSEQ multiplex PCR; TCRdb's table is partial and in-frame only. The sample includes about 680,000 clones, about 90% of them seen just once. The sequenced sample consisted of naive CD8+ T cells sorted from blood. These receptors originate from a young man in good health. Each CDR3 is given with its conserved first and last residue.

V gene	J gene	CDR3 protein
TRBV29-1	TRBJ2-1	CSADTSYNEQFF
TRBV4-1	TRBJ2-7	CASSQDGGRVYYEQYF
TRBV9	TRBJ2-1	CASRTGLAEGYEQFF
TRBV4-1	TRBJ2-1	CASSQEWADEQFF
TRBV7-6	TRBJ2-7	CASSLGFGYEQYF
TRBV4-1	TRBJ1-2	CATRARDYGYTF
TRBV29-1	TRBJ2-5	CSVDGEVSGRARETQYF
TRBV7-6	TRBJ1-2	CASSQGEGIWGYTF
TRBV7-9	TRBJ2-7	CASSMPPGLSYYEQYF
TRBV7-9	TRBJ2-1	CASSETHRGPNNEQFF
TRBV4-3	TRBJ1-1	CASSQDRGRSNTEAFF
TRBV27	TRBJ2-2	CASSLSTAGAPGELFF
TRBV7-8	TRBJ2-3	CASSRLAGDTDTQYF
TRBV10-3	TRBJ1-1	CAIRPGGRGVGTEAFF
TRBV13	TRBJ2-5	CASSFIRQGAEETQYF
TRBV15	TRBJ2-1	CATSRDRLPAGGQFF
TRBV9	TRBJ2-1	CASSVGELLSNEQFF
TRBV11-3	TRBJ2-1	CASSQTWPNEQFF
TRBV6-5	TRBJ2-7	CASSVGPSYEQYF
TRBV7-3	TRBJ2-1	CASSLIRRERRYNEQFF
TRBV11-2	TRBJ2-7	CASSLGTGGYEQYF
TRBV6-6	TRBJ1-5	CASSYLGARQPQHF
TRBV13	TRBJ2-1	CASSPEATSFHYNEQFF
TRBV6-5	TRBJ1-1	CASSPGPTEAFF
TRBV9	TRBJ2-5	CASSLSPETQYF
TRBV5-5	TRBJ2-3	CASSLGSTDTQYF
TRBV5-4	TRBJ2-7	CASHVAGGTPYEQYF
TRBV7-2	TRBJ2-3	CASSSRLAGAPSTDTQYF
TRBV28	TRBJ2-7	CASNKYVRGRGASNFGYEQYF
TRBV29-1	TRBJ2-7	CSVDGTGVYEQYF
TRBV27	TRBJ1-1	CASGLEGSEAFF
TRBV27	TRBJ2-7	CASSFKAGREQYF
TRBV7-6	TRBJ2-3	CASSLFSGINTDTQYF
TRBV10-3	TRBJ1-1	CAISPKLGTEAEAFF
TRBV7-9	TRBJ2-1	CASSARTSGPYPNEQFF
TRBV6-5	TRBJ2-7	CASSYGSNYEQYF
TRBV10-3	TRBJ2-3	CAAHGFRLAGETGTDTQYF
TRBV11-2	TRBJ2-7	CASSLDVYEQYF
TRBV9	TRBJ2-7	CASSDRQGGFYEQYF
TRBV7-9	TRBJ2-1	CASSPMNFYNEQFF
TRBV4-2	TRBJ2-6	CASSQDSGGTGANVLTF
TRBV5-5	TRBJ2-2	CASSPDRGTANTGELFF
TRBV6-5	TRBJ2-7	CASSYGGATYEQYF
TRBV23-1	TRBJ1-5	CASSQSGTLSNQPQHF
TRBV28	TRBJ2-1	CASEGGTSVQDEQFF
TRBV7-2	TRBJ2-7	CASSLAASGSDEQYF
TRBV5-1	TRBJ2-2	CASSKGLGQGVTGELFF
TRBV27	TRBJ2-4	CASSSQGVNIQYF
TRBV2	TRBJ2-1	CASSEGQFF
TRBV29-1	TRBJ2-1	CSVEGRRLEQFF
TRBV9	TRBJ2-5	CASSVAGDQETQYF
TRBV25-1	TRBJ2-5	CASSEEQSMDAETQYF
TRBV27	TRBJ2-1	CASSLSPAGALAEQFF
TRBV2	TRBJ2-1	CASSFAGAYNEQFF